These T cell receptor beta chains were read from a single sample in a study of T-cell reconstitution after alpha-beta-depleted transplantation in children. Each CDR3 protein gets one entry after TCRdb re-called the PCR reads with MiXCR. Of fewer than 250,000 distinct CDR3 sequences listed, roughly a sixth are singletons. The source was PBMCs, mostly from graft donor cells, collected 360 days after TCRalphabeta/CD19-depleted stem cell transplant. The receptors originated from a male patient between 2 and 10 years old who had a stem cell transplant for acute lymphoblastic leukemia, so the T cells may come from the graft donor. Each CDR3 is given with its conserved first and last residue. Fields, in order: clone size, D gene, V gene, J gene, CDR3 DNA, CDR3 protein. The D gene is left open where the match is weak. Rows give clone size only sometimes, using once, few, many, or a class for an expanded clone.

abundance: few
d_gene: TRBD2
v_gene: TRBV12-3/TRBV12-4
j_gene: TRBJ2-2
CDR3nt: TGTGCCAGCAGCCGGGACTACGGCGGGGAGCTGTTTTTT
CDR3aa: CASSRDYGGELFF

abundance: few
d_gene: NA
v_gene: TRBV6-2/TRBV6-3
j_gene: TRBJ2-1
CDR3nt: TGTGCCAGCAGTTGGTCCTTCCGCACTTTGAATGAGCAGTTCTTC
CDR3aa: CASSWSFRTLNEQFF

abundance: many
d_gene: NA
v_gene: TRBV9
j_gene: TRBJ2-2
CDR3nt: TGTGCCAGCAGCGTCAGGGACATCCTTGCGAACACCGGGGAGCTGTTTTTT
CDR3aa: CASSVRDILANTGELFF

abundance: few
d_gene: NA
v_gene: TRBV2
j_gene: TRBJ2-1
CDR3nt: TGTGCCAGCATGGAGTACAATGAGCAGTTCTTC
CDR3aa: CASMEYNEQFF

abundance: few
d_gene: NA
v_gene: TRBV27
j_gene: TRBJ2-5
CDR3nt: TGTGCCAGCAGTTTAAGTCCGGAGGGGAGGGGGTACCAAGAGACCCAGTACTTC
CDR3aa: CASSLSPEGRGYQETQYF

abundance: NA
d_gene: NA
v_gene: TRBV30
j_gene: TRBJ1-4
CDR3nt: TGTGCCTGGAGCCGGGGTACAACTAATGAAAAACTGTTTTTT
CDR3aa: CAWSRGTTNEKLFF

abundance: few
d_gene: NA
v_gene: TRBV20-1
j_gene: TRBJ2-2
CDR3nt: TGCAGTGCCCCGCGGGGCTCGAACACCGGGGAGCTGTTTTTT
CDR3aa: CSAPRGSNTGELFF

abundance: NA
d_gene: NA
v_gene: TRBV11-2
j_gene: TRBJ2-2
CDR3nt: TGTGCCAGCAGCTTAGCTCGGATCGCCGGGGAGCTGTTTTTT
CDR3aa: CASSLARIAGELFF

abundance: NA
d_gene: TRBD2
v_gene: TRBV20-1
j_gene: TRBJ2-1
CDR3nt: TGCAGTGCTAGCGGGGGGGCACGAAGTGAGCAGTTCTTC
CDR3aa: CSASGGARSEQFF

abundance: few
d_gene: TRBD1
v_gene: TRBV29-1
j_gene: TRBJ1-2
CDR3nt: TGCAGCGTTGAAGGGGGGACAGATGGCTACACCTTC
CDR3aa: CSVEGGTDGYTF

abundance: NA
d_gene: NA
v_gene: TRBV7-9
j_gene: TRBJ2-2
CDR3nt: TGTGCCAGCGGCACCACCGGGGAGCTGTTTTTT
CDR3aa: CASGTTGELFF

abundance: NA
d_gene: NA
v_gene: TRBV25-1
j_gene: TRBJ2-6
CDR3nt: TGTGCCAGCAGTGAAATAGACCCCCTGAGAGCTGGGGCCAACGTCCTGACTTTC
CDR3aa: CASSEIDPLRAGANVLTF

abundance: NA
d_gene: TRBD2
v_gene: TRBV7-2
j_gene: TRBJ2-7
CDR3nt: TGTGCCAGCAACAAGCGGGGGTACTCCTACGAGCAGTACTTC
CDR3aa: CASNKRGYSYEQYF

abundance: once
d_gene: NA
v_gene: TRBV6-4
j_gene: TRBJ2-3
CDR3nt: TGTGCCAGCAGTGAATCGGGGGTGGACACAGATACGCAGTATTTT
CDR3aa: CASSESGVDTDTQYF

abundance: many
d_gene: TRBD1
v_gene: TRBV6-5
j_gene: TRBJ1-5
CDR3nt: TGTGCCAGCAGTTACCTCGGACAGGGAGGCAATCAGCCCCAGCATTTT
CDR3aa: CASSYLGQGGNQPQHF

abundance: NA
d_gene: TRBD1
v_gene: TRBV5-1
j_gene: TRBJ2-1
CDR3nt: TGCGCCAGCAGCACAGCCGGGACAGGAGGAGGGAATGAGCAGTTCTTC
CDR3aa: CASSTAGTGGGNEQFF

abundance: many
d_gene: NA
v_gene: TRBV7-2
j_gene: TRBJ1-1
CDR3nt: TGTGCCAGCAGCTTAGACAGGGATCTCACTGAAGCTTTCTTT
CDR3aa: CASSLDRDLTEAFF

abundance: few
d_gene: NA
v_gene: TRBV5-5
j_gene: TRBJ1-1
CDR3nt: TGTGCCAGCAGCTCGGGACGGCAGAACACTGAAGCTTTCTTT
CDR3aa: CASSSGRQNTEAFF

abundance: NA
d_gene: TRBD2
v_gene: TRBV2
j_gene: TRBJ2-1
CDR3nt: TGTGCCAGCAGTGAAGCAAAGCGGGGGGGCTTCAATGAGCAGTTCTTC
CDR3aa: CASSEAKRGGFNEQFF

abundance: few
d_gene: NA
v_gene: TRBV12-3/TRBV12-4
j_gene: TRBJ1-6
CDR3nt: TGTGCCAGCAGTTTAGACCCGCAGTTCTATAATTCACCCCTCCACTTT
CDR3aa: CASSLDPQFYNSPLHF

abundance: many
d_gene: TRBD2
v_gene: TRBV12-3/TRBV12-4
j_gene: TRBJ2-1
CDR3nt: TGTGCCAGCAGTTTAATAACTAGCGGGGGGTCGCAGTTCTTC
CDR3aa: CASSLITSGGSQFF

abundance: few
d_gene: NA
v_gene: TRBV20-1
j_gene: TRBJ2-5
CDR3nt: TGCAGTGCCAAAGAAGTAGCCCAGTACTTC
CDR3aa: CSAKEVAQYF

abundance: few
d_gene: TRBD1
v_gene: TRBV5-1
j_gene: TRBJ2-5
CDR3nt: TGCGCCAGCAGCGTGAAACAGGGGGAAGGGGAGACCCAGTACTTC
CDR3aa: CASSVKQGEGETQYF

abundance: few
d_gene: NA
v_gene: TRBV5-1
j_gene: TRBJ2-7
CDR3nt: TGCGCCAGCAGCTGGGCGGGCACCTACGAGCAGTACTTC
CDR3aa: CASSWAGTYEQYF

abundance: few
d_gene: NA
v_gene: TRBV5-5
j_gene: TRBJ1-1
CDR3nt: TGTGCCAGCAGCTCACAGCAGAGTACTGAAGCTTTCTTT
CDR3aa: CASSSQQSTEAFF

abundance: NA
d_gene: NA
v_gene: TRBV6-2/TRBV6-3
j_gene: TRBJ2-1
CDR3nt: TGTGCCAGCAGTGACGGGGGCGCCGGCTACAATGAGCAGTTCTTC
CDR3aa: CASSDGGAGYNEQFF

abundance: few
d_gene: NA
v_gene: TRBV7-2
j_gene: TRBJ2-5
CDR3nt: TGTGCCAGCAGCTTAGGCAGACAAGAGACCCAGTACTTC
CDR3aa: CASSLGRQETQYF

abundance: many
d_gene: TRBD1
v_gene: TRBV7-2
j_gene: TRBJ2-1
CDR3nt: TGTGCCAGCAGCTTAAACAGGGGCTACAATGAGCAGTTCTTC
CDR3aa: CASSLNRGYNEQFF

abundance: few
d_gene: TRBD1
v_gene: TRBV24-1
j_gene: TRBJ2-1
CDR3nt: TGTGCCACCAGTGATGCAAGGGACAGCTACAATGAGCAGTTCTTC
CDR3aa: CATSDARDSYNEQFF

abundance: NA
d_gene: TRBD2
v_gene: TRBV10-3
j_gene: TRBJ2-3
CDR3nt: TGTGCCATCAGTGAGGGGGGGGGAGATACGCAGTATTTT
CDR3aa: CAISEGGGDTQYF